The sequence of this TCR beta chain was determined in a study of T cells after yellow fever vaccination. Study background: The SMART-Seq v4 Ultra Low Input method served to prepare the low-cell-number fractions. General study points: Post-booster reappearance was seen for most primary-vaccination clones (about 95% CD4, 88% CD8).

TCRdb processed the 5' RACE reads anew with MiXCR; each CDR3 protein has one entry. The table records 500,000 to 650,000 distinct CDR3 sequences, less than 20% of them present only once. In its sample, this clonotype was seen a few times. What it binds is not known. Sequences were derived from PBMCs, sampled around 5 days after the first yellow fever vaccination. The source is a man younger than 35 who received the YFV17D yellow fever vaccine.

CDR3 in amino acids: CASRGDGANVLTF. As DNA, the CDR3 is TGCGCCAGCAGAGGGGACGGGGCCAACGTCCTGACTTTC. The V gene is TRBV5-1, the J gene TRBJ2-6; D is perhaps TRBD1 or TRBD2 (5 bases each). Germline CDR1 SGHRS, CDR2 YFSETQ. The ends were cut back, 5 bases at V and 4 bases at J, with 7 bases in the middle. CDR3 length: 13 amino acids. Variable domain in full (rest from reference TRBV5-1 and TRBJ2-6): KAGVTQTPRYLIKTRGQQVTLSCSPISGHRSVSWYQQTPGQGLQFLFEYFSETQRNKGNFPGRFSGRQFSNSRSEMNVSTLELGDSALYLCASRGDGANVLTFGAGSRLTVL.